The rows below give T cell receptor beta chains drawn from one sample of a study of regulatory T cells in long-lasting Graves disease. MiXCR, run by TCRdb on the multiplex PCR reads, gives a single entry per CDR3 protein. Of fewer than 350,000 distinct CDR3 sequences listed, 15% to 20% were seen once; the top ten hold 35% to 45%. The input for sequencing was peripheral blood mononuclear cells (PBMCs), taken at new diagnosis, from a patient treated with antithyroid drugs. These receptors were obtained from a female donor with Graves disease. Each CDR3 is given with its conserved first and last residue. A D gene is named only where the DNA matches it firmly. For some rows the clone size is stated as once, few or many, or as a class when expanded; others skip it.

TGTGCCACCAGCAGAGGCGGACAGGGGACAGATACGCAGTATTTT	CATSRGGQGTDTQYF	many	TRBV15	TRBJ2-3	TRBD1
TGCAGTGCTAGAGAAGCTAGAAGGGTAGGGCAAGAGACCCAGTACTTC	CSAREARRVGQETQYF	many	TRBV20-1	TRBJ2-5	.
TGCAGCGCGTACAGGGTCAACCCAAACACTGAAGCTTTCTTT	CSAYRVNPNTEAFF	many	TRBV29-1	TRBJ1-1	.
TGTGCCAGCAGCGTAGGCGGGCGAGAAGAAGAGACCCAGTACTTC	CASSVGGREEETQYF	.	TRBV9	TRBJ2-5	.
TGTGCCAGCAGCTTAGGACTATCAGAGACCCAGTACTTC	CASSLGLSETQYF	many	TRBV7-3	TRBJ2-5	.
TGTGCCATCAGCGGGGACAGGGACTTTAGGTCCTATAATTCACCCCTCCACTTT	CAISGDRDFRSYNSPLHF	.	TRBV10-3	TRBJ1-6	TRBD1
TGTGCCAGTAGTAAGGCCGGAGCCTACGAGCAGTACTTC	CASSKAGAYEQYF	.	TRBV19	TRBJ2-7	.
TGTGCCAGCAGTTTGAAGGGGTACGCCCCCGAGCAGTACTTC	CASSLKGYAPEQYF	many	TRBV12-3/TRBV12-4	TRBJ2-7	.
TGTGCCAGCAGCGCACCGGGACAGGGACACAATGAGCAGTTCTTC	CASSAPGQGHNEQFF	.	TRBV7-9	TRBJ2-1	TRBD1
TGTGCCAGCGCCTCAACAGGGCTTCGGGAGACCCAGTACTTC	CASASTGLRETQYF	many	TRBV28	TRBJ2-5	.
TGTGCCTGGAGTGTAGGGCGGGCGTACAATGAGCAGTTCTTC	CAWSVGRAYNEQFF	many	TRBV30	TRBJ2-1	.
TGTGCCAGCAGCTTAGGTCCAGGATTGGCATATCACAATGAGCAGTTCTTC	CASSLGPGLAYHNEQFF	many	TRBV11-2	TRBJ2-1	.
TGCAGCGTTGATGCTCCGGTAGAAGATACGCAGTATTTT	CSVDAPVEDTQYF	many	TRBV29-1	TRBJ2-3	.
TGTGCCAGCAGCCAAGCTGCCGGACAGGTCAATTCACCCCTCCACTTT	CASSQAAGQVNSPLHF	many	TRBV3-1	TRBJ1-6	TRBD1
TGTGCCAGCAGCCAAGACAGGGGATTCGAAAAACTGTTTTTT	CASSQDRGFEKLFF	many	TRBV4-2	TRBJ1-4	.
TGTGCCAGCAGCCGCCGGCTGAAGCCAGCGGGAGGGGTTGAGCAGTTCTTC	CASSRRLKPAGGVEQFF	.	TRBV4-2	TRBJ2-1	TRBD2
TGTGCCAGCAGTGGTGGGTTGGCTAGCGGGATCTTCGGGACCCAGTACTTC	CASSGGLASGIFGTQYF	many	TRBV2	TRBJ2-5	TRBD2
TGTGCTTACGACCAGGGAAAAGGTTCCGAGCAGTACTTC	CAYDQGKGSEQYF	many	TRBV30	TRBJ2-7	.
TGTGCCAGCTCCGGCCTTTGGTCCAATGAGCAGTTCTTC	CASSGLWSNEQFF	.	TRBV27	TRBJ2-1	.
TGTGCCACTGAACAGGGCCTTAGCAATCAGCCCCAGCATTTT	CATEQGLSNQPQHF	few	TRBV19	TRBJ1-5	.
TGTGCCAGCTCGCAACAGGCGAACACTGAAGCTTTCTTT	CASSQQANTEAFF	many	TRBV18	TRBJ1-1	.